These T cell receptor beta chains were read from a single sample in a study of cytomegalovirus exposure and HLA in healthy donors. The protocol was immunoSEQ multiplex PCR, while the TCRdb copy is restricted to in-frame clones and leaves out a portion. The sample shows about 110,000 clones, roughly 90% of them seen only once. Sequencing was performed on PBMCs. The receptors stem from a woman in her 30s in good health and CMV-seropositive. Each CDR3 is given without its conserved first and last residue. Expanded clones are given a class, and other clones once, few, many or no size at all.

clone size,J gene,CDR3 length,V gene,CDR3 protein
NA,TRBJ2-7,11,TRBV15,ATSSRGPYEQY
few,TRBJ2-1,13,TRBV7-2,ASSLRWGDYNEQF
NA,TRBJ2-1,15,TRBV2,ASSYSGLAGVYNEQF
NA,TRBJ1-1,13,TRBV6-6,ASEGGQGWDTEAF
once,TRBJ2-7,13,TRBV7-8,ASSLIGGGGNEQY
NA,TRBJ2-5,15,TRBV30,AWSVIRTSGGGETQY
NA,TRBJ2-1,12,TRBV7-8,ASIGGGVYNEQF
NA,TRBJ2-3,10,TRBV9,ASSGAGDTQY
NA,TRBJ1-1,12,TRBV25-1,ASSEATGQTEAF
NA,TRBJ2-1,16,TRBV27,ASSLFSLAGVYDNEQF
NA,TRBJ2-6,13,TRBV6-1,ASRPRAGGANVLT
NA,TRBJ2-1,14,TRBV27,ASSLSGLAIRDEQF
NA,TRBJ1-3,13,TRBV11-2,ASSASYIPGNTIY
once,TRBJ2-7,12,TRBV5-1,ASSSTSGVYEQY
NA,TRBJ1-4,13,TRBV6-5,ASSYSAAANEKLF
NA,TRBJ2-2,12,TRBV4-3,ASSQRDFNGELF
NA,TRBJ1-2,12,TRBV25-1,ASSESGGWNGYT
NA,TRBJ2-5,16,TRBV4-3,ASSQHLRLAAPQETQY
once,TRBJ2-7,15,TRBV2,ASIPGLAGLTSYEQY
once,TRBJ2-7,10,TRBV19,ASSRDNYEQY
few,TRBJ1-2,11,TRBV25-1,ASSAAGSYGYT
NA,TRBJ2-5,12,TRBV6-6,ASRSTGAGETQY